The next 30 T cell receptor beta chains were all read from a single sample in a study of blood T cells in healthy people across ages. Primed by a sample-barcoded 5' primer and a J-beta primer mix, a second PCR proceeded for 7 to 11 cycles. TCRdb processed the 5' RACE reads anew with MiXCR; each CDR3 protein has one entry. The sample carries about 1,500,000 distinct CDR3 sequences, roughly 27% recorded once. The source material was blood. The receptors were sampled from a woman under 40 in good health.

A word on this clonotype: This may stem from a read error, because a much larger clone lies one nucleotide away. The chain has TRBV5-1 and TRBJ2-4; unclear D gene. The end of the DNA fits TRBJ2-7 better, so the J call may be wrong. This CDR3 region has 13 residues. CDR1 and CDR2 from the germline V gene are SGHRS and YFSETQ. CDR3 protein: CASSVDDTYEQYF. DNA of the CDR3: TGCGCCAGCAGCGTTGACGACACCTACGAGCAGTACTTC.

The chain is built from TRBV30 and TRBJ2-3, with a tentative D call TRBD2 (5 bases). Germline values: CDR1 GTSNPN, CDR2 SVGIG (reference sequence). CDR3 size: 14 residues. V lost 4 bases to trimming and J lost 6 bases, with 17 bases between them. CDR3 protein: CAWTPGGVQDTQYF. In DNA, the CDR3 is TGTGCCTGGACCCCAGGAGGAGTCCAGGATACGCAGTATTTT.

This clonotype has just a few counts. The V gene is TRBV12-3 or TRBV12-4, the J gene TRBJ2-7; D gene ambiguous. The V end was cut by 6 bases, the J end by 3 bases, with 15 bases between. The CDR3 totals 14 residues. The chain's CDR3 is CASSQLGLVYEQYF. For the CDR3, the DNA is TGTGCCAGCAGCCAGCTGGGGTTAGTCTACGAGCAGTACTTC.

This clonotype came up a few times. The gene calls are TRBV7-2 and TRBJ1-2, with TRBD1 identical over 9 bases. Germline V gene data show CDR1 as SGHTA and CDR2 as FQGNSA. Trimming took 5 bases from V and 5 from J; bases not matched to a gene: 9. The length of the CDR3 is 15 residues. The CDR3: CASSPETGGQYGYTF. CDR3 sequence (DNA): TGTGCCAGCAGCCCCGAAACAGGGGGCCAGTATGGCTACACCTTC.

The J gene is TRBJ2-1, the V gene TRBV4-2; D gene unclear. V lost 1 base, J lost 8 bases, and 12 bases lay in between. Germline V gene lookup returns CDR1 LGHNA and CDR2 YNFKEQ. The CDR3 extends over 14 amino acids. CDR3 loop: CASSQVKTDDEQFF. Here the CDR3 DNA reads TGTGCCAGCAGCCAAGTTAAGACCGACGATGAGCAGTTCTTC.

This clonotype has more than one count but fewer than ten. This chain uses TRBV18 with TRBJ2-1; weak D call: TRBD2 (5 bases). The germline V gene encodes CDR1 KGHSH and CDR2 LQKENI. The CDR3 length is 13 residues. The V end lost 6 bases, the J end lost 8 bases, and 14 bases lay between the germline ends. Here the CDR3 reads CASSSRGEDEQFF. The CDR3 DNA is TGTGCCAGCTCCAGCCGGGGAGAGGATGAGCAGTTCTTC.

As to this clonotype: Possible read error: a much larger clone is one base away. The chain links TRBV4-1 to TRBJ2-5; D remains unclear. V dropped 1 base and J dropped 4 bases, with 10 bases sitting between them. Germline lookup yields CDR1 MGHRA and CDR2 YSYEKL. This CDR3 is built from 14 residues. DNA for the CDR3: TGCGCCAGCAGCCAAGGCGGCAGACCAGAGACCCAGTACTTC. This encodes CASSQGGRPETQYF.

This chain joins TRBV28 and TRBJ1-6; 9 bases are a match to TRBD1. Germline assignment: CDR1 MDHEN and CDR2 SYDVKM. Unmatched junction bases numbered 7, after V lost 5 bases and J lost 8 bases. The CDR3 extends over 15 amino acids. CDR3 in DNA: TGTGCCAGCAGTCGGGGGACAGGGAGCTATTCACCCCTCCACTTT. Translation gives CASSRGTGSYSPLHF.

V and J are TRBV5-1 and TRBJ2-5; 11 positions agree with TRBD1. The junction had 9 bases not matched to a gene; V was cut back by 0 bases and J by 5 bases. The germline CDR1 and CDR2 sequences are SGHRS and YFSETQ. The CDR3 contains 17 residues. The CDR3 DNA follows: TGCGCCAGCAGCTTGGCCGGAGGACAGGGGGCCGAGGAGACCCAGTACTTC. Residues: CASSLAGGQGAEETQYF.

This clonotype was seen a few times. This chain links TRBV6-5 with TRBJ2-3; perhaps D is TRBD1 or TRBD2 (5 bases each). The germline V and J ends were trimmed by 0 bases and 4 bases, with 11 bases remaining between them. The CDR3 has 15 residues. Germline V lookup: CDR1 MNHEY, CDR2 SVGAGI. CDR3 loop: CASSYSYEGSDTQYF. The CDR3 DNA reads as TGTGCCAGCAGTTACTCTTATGAGGGGTCAGATACGCAGTATTTT.

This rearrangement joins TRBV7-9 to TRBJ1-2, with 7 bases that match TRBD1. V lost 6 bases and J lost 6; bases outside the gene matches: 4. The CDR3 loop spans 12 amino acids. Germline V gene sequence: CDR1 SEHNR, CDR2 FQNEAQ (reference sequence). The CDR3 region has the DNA TGTGCCAGCAGAGACAGGGAGGATGGCTACACCTTC. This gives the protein CASRDREDGYTF.

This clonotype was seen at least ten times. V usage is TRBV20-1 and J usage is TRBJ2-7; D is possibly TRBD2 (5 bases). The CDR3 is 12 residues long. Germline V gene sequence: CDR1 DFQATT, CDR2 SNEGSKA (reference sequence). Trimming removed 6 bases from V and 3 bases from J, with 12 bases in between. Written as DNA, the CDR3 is TGCAGTGCCCCCCTCCGGGGCTACGAGCAGTACTTC. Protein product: CSAPLRGYEQYF.

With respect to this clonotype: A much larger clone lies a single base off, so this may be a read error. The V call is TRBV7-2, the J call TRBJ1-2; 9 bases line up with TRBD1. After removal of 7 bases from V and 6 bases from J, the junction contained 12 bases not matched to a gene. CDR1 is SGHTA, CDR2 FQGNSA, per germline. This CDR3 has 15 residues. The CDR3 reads CASNITGTGSHGYTF. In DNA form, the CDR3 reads TGTGCCAGCAACATAACCGGGACAGGGTCCCATGGCTACACCTTC.

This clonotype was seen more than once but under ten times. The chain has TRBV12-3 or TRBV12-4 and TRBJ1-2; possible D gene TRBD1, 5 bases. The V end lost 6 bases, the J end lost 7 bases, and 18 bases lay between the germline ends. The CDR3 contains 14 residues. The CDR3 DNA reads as TGTGCCAGCAGCTCAGGGACTCCAGCCCTTGGCTACACCTTC. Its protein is CASSSGTPALGYTF.

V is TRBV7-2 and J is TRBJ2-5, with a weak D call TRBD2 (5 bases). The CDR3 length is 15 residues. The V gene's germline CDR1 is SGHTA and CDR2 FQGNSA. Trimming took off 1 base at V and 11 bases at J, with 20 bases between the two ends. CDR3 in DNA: TGTGCCAGCAGCTTAGGTGGGAGTATGTACAATGAGCAGTACTTC. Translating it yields CASSLGGSMYNEQYF. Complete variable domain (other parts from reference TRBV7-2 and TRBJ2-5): GAGVSQSPSNKVTEKGKDVELRCDPISGHTALYWYRQSLGQGLEFLIYFQGNSAPDKSGLPSDRFSAERTGGSVSTLTIQRTQQEDSAVYLCASSLGGSMYNEQYFGPGTRLLVL.

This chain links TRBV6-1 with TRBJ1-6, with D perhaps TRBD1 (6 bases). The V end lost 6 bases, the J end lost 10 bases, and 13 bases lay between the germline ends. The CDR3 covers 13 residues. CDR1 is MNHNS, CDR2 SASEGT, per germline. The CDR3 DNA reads TGTGCCAGCAGCGTTTTGGGGGGCTCACCCCTCCACTTT. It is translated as CASSVLGGSPLHF.

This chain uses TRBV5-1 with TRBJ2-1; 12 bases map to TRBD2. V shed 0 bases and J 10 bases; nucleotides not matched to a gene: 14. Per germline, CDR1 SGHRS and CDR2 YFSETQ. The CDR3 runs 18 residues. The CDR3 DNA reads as TGCGCCAGCAGCTTGGCTAGCGGGGGGGCATCGGCAATAAAAGAGCAGTTCTTC. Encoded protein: CASSLASGGASAIKEQFF.

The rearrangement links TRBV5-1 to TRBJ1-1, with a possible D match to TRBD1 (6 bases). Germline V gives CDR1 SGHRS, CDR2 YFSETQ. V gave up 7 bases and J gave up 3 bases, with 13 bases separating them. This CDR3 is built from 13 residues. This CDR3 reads CASRNRVDTEAFF. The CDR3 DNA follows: TGCGCCAGCCGAAACAGGGTGGACACTGAAGCTTTCTTT. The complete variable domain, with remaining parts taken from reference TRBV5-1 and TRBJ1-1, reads KAGVTQTPRYLIKTRGQQVTLSCSPISGHRSVSWYQQTPGQGLQFLFEYFSETQRNKGNFPGRFSGRQFSNSRSEMNVSTLELGDSALYLCASRNRVDTEAFFGQGTRLTVV.

CDR3 protein: CASSPGPSPMDEQFF. CDR3 DNA: TGTGCCAGCAGCCCCGGACCTAGCCCGATGGATGAGCAGTTCTTC. This chain uses TRBV9 with TRBJ2-1; possibly TRBD2 for D (5 bases). In germline, CDR1 is SGDLS, CDR2 YYNGEE. Trimming removed 4 bases at V and 8 bases at J, with 19 bases between. The CDR3 consists of 15 residues. Combining the CDR3 with reference TRBV9 and TRBJ2-1 gives the whole variable domain DSGVTQTPKHLITATGQRVTLRCSPRSGDLSVYWYQQSLDQGLQFLIQYYNGEERAKGNILERFSAQQFPDLHSELNLSSLELGDSALYFCASSPGPSPMDEQFFGPGTRLTVL.

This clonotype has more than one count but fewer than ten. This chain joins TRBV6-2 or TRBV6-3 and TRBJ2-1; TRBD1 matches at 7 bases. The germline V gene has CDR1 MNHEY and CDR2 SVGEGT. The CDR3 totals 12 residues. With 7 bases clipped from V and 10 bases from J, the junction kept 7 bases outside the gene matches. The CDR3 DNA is TGTGCCAGCACTCCGGACAGGTCCGAGCAGTTCTTC. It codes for CASTPDRSEQFF.

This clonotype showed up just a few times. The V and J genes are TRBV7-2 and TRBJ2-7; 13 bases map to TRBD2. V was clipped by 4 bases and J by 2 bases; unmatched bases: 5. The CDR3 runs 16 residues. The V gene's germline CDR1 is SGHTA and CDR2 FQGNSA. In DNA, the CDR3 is TGTGCCAGCAGCTCCGATACTAGCGGGGGGGCCTACGAGCAGTACTTC. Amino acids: CASSSDTSGGAYEQYF.

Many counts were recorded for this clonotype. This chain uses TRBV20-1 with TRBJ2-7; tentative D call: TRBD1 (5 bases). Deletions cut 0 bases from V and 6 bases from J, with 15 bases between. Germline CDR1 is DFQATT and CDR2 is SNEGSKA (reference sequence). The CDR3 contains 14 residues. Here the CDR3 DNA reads TGCAGTGCTAGAGACCGGGTTTGGGGCGGCGAGCAGTACTTC. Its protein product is CSARDRVWGGEQYF.

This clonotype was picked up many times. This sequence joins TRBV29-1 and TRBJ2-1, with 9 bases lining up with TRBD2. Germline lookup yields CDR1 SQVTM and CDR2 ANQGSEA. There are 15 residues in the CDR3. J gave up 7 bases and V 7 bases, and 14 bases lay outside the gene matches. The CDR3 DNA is TGCAGCGCCTCGTCCGGGACTAGCAGGGGGAATGAGCAGTTCTTC. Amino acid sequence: CSASSGTSRGNEQFF.

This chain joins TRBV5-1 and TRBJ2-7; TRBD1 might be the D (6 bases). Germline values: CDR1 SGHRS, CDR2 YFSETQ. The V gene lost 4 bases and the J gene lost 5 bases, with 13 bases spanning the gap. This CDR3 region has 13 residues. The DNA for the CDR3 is TGCGCCAGCAGCGAGTACAGGGACAACGAGCAGTACTTC. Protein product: CASSEYRDNEQYF.

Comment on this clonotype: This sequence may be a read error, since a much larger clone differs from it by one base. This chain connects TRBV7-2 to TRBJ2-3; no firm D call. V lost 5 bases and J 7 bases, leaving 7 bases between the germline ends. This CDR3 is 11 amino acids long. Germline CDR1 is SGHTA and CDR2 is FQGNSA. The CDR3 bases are TGTGCCAGCAGCCAGAGGTATACGCAGTATTTT. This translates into CASSQRYTQYF.

CDR3 residues: CSAPALSSYNEQYF. CDR3 DNA: TGCAGTGCTCCGGCCTTGAGCTCCTACAATGAGCAGTACTTC. The rearrangement joins TRBV20-1 to TRBJ2-1; D gene unclear. TRBJ2-7 explains the end of the DNA better; the J call may be wrong. The CDR3 runs to 14 residues. The germline V gene encodes CDR1 DFQATT and CDR2 SNEGSKA (reference sequence).

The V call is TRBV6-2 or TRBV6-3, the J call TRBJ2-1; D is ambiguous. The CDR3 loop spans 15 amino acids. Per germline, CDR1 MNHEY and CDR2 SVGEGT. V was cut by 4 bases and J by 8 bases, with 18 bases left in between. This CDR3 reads CASSLSVSQVDEQFF. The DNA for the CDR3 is TGTGCCAGCAGTTTGTCGGTATCTCAGGTCGATGAGCAGTTCTTC.

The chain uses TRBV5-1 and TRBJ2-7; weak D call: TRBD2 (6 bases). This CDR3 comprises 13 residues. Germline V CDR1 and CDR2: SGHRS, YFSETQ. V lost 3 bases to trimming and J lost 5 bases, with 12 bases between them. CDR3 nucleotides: TGCGCCAGCAGCTCTCCGGGGGAAGACGAGCAGTACTTC. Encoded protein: CASSSPGEDEQYF.

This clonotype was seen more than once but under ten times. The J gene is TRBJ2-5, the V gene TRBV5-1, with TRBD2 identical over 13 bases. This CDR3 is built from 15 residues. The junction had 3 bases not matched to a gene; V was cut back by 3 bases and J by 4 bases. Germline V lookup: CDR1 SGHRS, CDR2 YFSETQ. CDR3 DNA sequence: TGCGCCAGCAGCTCACTAGCGGGAGGGCCAGAGACCCAGTACTTC. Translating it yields CASSSLAGGPETQYF.

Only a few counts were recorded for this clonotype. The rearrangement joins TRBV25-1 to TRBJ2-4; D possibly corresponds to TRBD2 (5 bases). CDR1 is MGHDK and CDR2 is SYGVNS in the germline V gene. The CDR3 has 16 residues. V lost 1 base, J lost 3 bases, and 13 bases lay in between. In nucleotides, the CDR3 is TGTGCCAGCAGTGAATTGTGGGGAGAGGACAAAAACATTCAGTACTTC. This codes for CASSELWGEDKNIQYF. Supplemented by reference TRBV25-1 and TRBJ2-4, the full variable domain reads EADIYQTPRYLVIGTGKKITLECSQTMGHDKMYWYQQDPGMELHLIHYSYGVNSTEKGDLSSESTVSRIRTEHFPLTLESARPSHTSQYLCASSELWGEDKNIQYFGAGTRLSVL.